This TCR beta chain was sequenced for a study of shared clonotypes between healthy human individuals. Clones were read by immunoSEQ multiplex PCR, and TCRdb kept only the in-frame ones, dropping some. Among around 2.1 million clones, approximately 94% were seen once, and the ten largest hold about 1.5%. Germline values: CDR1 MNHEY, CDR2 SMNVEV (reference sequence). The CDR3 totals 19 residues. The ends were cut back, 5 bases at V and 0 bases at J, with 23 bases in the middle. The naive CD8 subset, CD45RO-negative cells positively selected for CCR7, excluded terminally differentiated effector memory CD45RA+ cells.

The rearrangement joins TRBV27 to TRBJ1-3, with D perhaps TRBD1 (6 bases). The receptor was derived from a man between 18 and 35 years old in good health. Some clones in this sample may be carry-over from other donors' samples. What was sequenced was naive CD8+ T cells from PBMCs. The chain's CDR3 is CASSPTWDIPFYSGNTIYF. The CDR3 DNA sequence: TGTGCCAGCAGTCCGACTTGGGACATACCATTTTACTCTGGAAACACCATATATTTT.